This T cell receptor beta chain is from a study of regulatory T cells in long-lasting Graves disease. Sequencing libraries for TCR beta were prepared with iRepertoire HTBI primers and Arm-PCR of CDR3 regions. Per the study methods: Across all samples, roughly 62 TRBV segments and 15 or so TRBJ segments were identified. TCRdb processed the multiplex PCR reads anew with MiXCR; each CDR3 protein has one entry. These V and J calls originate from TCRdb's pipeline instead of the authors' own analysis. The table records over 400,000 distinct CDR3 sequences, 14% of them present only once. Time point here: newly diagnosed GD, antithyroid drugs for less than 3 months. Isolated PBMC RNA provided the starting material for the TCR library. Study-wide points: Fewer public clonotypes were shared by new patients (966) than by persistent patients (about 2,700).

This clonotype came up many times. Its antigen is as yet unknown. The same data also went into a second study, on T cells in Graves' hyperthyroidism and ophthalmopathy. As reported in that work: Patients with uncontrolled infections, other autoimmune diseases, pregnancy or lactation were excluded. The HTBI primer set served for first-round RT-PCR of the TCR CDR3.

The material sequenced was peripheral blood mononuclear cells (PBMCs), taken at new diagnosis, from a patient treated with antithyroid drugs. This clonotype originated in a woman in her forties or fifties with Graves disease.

This chain's CDR3 is CASSLSWVGQETQYF. The CDR3, as DNA: TGTGCCAGCAGTTTATCGTGGGTGGGGCAAGAGACCCAGTACTTC. The gene calls are TRBV27 and TRBJ2-5; no clear D gene. V was trimmed by 0 bases and J by 2 bases, leaving 10 bases between them. Per germline, CDR1 MNHEY and CDR2 SMNVEV (reference sequence). The CDR3 totals 15 residues.